The next 5 T cell receptor beta chains were all read from a single sample in a study of control samples from healthy donors and cancer patients (dated by TCRdb to 2018 to 2020). Library preparation used the immunoSEQ multiplex PCR assay. Here the immuneACCESS table is served through TCRdb, limited to in-frame sequences with V and J called. Missing clones are a known gap in these copies; in checked studies unresolved V genes cover under half, and the rest lacks a known reason. Here the sample has 150,000 or so clones; 90% to 95% occur a single time. 8.5% of the sample lies in the top ten. Sequencing was performed on blood. These receptors were obtained from a woman in her 40s in good health.

This clone was picked up one time. The chain recombines TRBV30 with TRBJ2-4; TRBD2 aligns across 7 bases. V dropped 0 bases and J dropped 8; count of bases not matched to a gene: 7. Per the germline V gene, CDR1 is GTSNPN and CDR2 is SVGIG (reference sequence). CDR3 length: 14 residues. The DNA of the CDR3 is TGTGCCTGGAGTGTACTGAGCGGGATAGACATTCAGTACTTC. Encoded protein: CAWSVLSGIDIQYF. The whole variable domain, filled in from reference TRBV30 and TRBJ2-4, reads SQTIHQWPATLVQPVGSPLSLECTVEGTSNPNLYWYRQAAGRGLQLLFYSVGIGQISSEVPQNLSASRPQDRQFILSSKKLLLSDSGFYLCAWSVLSGIDIQYFGAGTRLSVL.

The chain has TRBV27 and TRBJ2-5; 8 bases line up with TRBD1. The V gene's germline CDR1 is MNHEY and CDR2 SMNVEV (reference sequence). V was clipped by 5 bases and J by 5 bases; unmatched bases: 10. The CDR3 length is 15 residues. The CDR3 sequence is CASSDRTGPGETQYF. The CDR3 nucleotides read TGTGCCAGCAGTGACCGGACAGGGCCCGGGGAGACCCAGTACTTC.

The chain couples TRBV6-5 to TRBJ1-1; TRBD1 agrees at 7 bases. Trimming removed 6 bases from V and 5 bases from J; junction bases left unmatched: 9. The CDR3 length is 14 residues. Germline V lookup: CDR1 MNHEY, CDR2 SVGAGI. In DNA, the CDR3 is TGTGCCAGCAGGGACCAGGGGGGTAGGACTGAAGCTTTCTTT. Its translation is CASRDQGGRTEAFF.

This sequence joins TRBV2 and TRBJ2-3, with D uncertain. V lost 2 bases and J lost 2, with 5 bases in between. Germline CDR1 SNHLY, CDR2 FYNNEI. The CDR3 runs 13 residues. For the CDR3, the DNA is TGTGCCAGCAGTGAAAGGGCCACAGATACGCAGTATTTT. Its translation: CASSERATDTQYF.

The genes are TRBV9 and TRBJ1-4; D gene ambiguous. Trimming cost V 0 bases and J 7 bases, with 13 bases left between them. Looked up from germline, CDR1 is SGDLS and CDR2 is YYNGEE. The CDR3 has 15 residues. CDR3 loop: CASSVGWSQGEKLFF. In nucleotides, the CDR3 is TGTGCCAGCAGCGTAGGCTGGAGTCAAGGTGAAAAACTGTTTTTT.